These 20 T cell receptor beta chains came from one sample sequenced in a study of blood T cell repertoires in COVID-19. Profiling relied on immunoSEQ multiplex PCR, and the TCRdb table lists in-frame clones only, not all of them. The sample has some 400,000 clones, roughly 86% seen once; the top ten hold 1.3%. Input material: PBMCs or T cells enriched from blood (not recorded which). Receptors originate from a man under 40 who had recovered from COVID-19.

The rearrangement links TRBV12-3 or TRBV12-4 to TRBJ2-1; D may be TRBD1 (5 bases). CDR3 length equals 12 residues. Trimming took 2 bases from V and 10 from J, leaving 9 bases between them. Here the CDR3 reads CASSLKGWEQFF. For the CDR3, the DNA is TGTGCCAGCAGTTTAAAGGGGTGGGAGCAGTTCTTC.

The rearrangement joins TRBV30 to TRBJ2-5; TRBD1 matches at 7 bases. CDR3 length: 12 residues. V dropped 4 bases and J dropped 1; count of bases not matched to a gene: 0. Germline CDR1 is GTSNPN and CDR2 is SVGIG (reference sequence). CDR3 in DNA: TGTGCCTGGACAGGGGGCCAAGAGACCCAGTACTTC. The encoded protein is CAWTGGQETQYF. Combining the CDR3 with reference TRBV30 and TRBJ2-5 gives the whole variable domain SQTIHQWPATLVQPVGSPLSLECTVEGTSNPNLYWYRQAAGRGLQLLFYSVGIGQISSEVPQNLSASRPQDRQFILSSKKLLLSDSGFYLCAWTGGQETQYFGPGTRLLVL.

The chain uses TRBV10-3 and TRBJ1-2; 11 bases match TRBD1. V gave up 6 bases and J gave up 8 bases; unmatched junction bases: 2. Germline V gives CDR1 ENHRY, CDR2 SYGVKD. The CDR3 contains 12 residues. The DNA of the CDR3 is TGTGCCATCAGGGACAGGGGGCAGGGCTACACCTTC. As protein: CAIRDRGQGYTF.

The genes are TRBV4-1 and TRBJ2-7; D gene ambiguous. CDR1 is MGHRA and CDR2 is YSYEKL in the germline V gene. The V and J ends lost 0 bases and 2 bases respectively, with 2 bases between them. The CDR3 has 12 amino acids. The DNA of the CDR3 is TGCGCCAGCAGCCAAGACGCCTACGAGCAGTACTTC. This sequence encodes CASSQDAYEQYF.

V usage is TRBV6-5 and J usage is TRBJ1-2, with a possible D match to TRBD1 (6 bases). V was cut by 7 bases and J by 8 bases, with 14 bases left in between. This CDR3 spans 12 amino acids. Germline CDR1 is MNHEY and CDR2 is SVGAGI. This chain's CDR3 is CASMGGAGGYTF. In DNA form, the CDR3 reads TGTGCCAGCATGGGGGGGGCAGGGGGCTACACCTTC.

The table lists this clone with a few counts. Other DNA sequences from this sample encode an identical CDR3 as well. The CDR3 protein is CASSVAGNTEAFF. Here the CDR3 DNA reads TGTGCCAGCAGCGTAGCAGGGAACACTGAAGCTTTCTTT. The chain carries TRBV9 and TRBJ1-1; D is unclear. The germline CDR1 and CDR2 sequences are SGDLS and YYNGEE. CDR3 length: 13 amino acids. Trimming shortened V by 0 bases and J by 1 base, and 4 bases separated the two germline ends.

This chain connects TRBV27 to TRBJ2-3; 8 nucleotides line up with TRBD1. CDR1 MNHEY and CDR2 SMNVEV come from the germline V gene (reference sequence). The CDR3 is 15 residues long. V dropped 2 bases and J dropped 4; count of bases not matched to a gene: 5. The CDR3 is CASSLDQGAADTQYF. As DNA, the CDR3 is TGTGCCAGCAGTTTAGACCAGGGGGCCGCAGATACGCAGTATTTT.

This clone was seen only once. V gene TRBV6-5 combines with J gene TRBJ2-5; D remains unclear. CDR1 and CDR2 from the germline V gene are MNHEY and SVGAGI. V was trimmed by 4 bases and J by 5 bases, leaving 8 bases between them. This CDR3 comprises 12 residues. The CDR3 loop is CASSLYRETQYF. In nucleotides, the CDR3 is TGTGCCAGCAGTTTATACCGGGAGACCCAGTACTTC.

The V and J genes are TRBV19 and TRBJ1-6; D possibly corresponds to TRBD1 (5 bases). The CDR3 length is 15 residues. Trimming took 5 bases from V and 7 from J, leaving 15 bases between them. Germline V lookup: CDR1 LNHDA, CDR2 SQIVND (reference sequence). The CDR3 sequence: CASSGGGIGNSPLHF. The CDR3 nucleotides read TGTGCCAGTAGTGGCGGGGGGATTGGGAATTCACCCCTCCACTTT.

The genes are TRBV18 and TRBJ2-7; 8 nucleotides line up with TRBD1. After removal of 8 bases from V and 3 bases from J, the junction contained 3 bases not matched to a gene. Germline CDR1 reads KGHSH; CDR2 reads LQKENI. This CDR3 comprises 12 residues. The CDR3, as DNA: TGTGCCAGCCAAGGACAGGGCTACGAGCAGTACTTC. Translated: CASQGQGYEQYF.

As to this clone: Other DNA sequences within the sample encode an identical CDR3. The chain is built from TRBV9 and TRBJ2-3, with 7 bases identical to TRBD2. The CDR3 is 15 amino acids. Germline V gene lookup returns CDR1 SGDLS and CDR2 YYNGEE. The V and J ends lost 0 bases and 3 bases, in that order; junction bases with no gene match: 4. The CDR3: CASSVDGGGTDTQYF. DNA for the CDR3: TGTGCCAGCAGCGTAGATGGGGGGGGGACAGATACGCAGTATTTT.

The rearrangement uses TRBV6-1 and TRBJ1-4, with 10 bases fitting TRBD1. Germline V gives CDR1 MNHNS, CDR2 SASEGT. Trimming cost V 0 bases and J 8 bases; bases outside gene matches: 3. The CDR3 contains 15 residues. This CDR3 reads CASSEARTGGEKLFF. The DNA for the CDR3 is TGTGCCAGCAGTGAAGCGAGGACAGGGGGAGAAAAACTGTTTTTT.

This chain connects TRBV5-1 to TRBJ2-7; no clear D. Per germline, CDR1 SGHRS and CDR2 YFSETQ. Trimming stripped 1 base from V and 0 bases from J, with 11 bases between. The length of the CDR3 is 15 residues. Here the CDR3 DNA reads TGCGCCAGCAGCTTGTACCTCGATAGCTCCTACGAGCAGTACTTC. It is translated as CASSLYLDSSYEQYF.

This chain connects TRBV14 to TRBJ1-2; D remains ambiguous. The V end was cut by 0 bases, the J end by 5 bases, with 10 bases between. Germline-derived CDR1 and CDR2 are SGHDN and FVKESK. There are 14 residues in the CDR3. CDR3 sequence reads: CASSQDMAAYGYTF. The CDR3 DNA sequence: TGTGCCAGCAGCCAAGATATGGCAGCGTATGGCTACACCTTC.

The V call is TRBV5-1, the J call TRBJ1-3; 7 bases agree with TRBD1. The V and J ends lost 4 bases and 2 bases, in that order; junction bases with no gene match: 6. The CDR3 is 15 residues long. Germline values: CDR1 SGHRS, CDR2 YFSETQ. This CDR3 is CASSPKTGAGNTIYF. The CDR3 nucleotides read TGCGCCAGCAGCCCGAAAACAGGGGCTGGAAACACCATATATTTT.

The chain carries TRBV6-1 and TRBJ2-7; TRBD2 is a possible D gene (5 bases). V was trimmed by 3 bases and J by 4 bases, leaving 10 bases between them. There are 13 residues in the CDR3. Germline V gives CDR1 MNHNS, CDR2 SASEGT. CDR3 in amino acids: CASSELEGYEQYF. CDR3 DNA: TGTGCCAGCAGTGAGCTCGAGGGTTACGAGCAGTACTTC.

This chain links TRBV10-3 with TRBJ1-2; TRBD1 agrees at 12 bases. This CDR3 is built from 12 residues. V lost 7 bases and J lost 8; bases outside the gene matches: 2. Germline V gene sequence: CDR1 ENHRY, CDR2 SYGVKD. The CDR3 sequence: CAITGTGGGYTF. The CDR3 nucleotides read TGTGCCATCACCGGGACAGGGGGCGGCTACACCTTC.

The chain carries TRBV7-8 and TRBJ2-5; D ambiguous. V gave up 5 bases and J gave up 5 bases, with 9 bases separating them. This CDR3 region has 12 residues. Germline CDR1 SGHVS, CDR2 FQNEAQ. This CDR3 reads CASSRVGETQYF. The DNA of the CDR3 is TGTGCCAGCAGCCGGGTGGGCGAGACCCAGTACTTC. The variable domain in full, completed from reference TRBV7-8 and TRBJ2-5, reads GAGVSQSPRYKVAKRGQDVALRCDPISGHVSLFWYQQALGQGPEFLTYFQNEAQLDKSGLPSDRFFAERPEGSVSTLKIQRTQQEDSAVYLCASSRVGETQYFGPGTRLLVL.

The J gene is TRBJ2-7, the V gene TRBV4-1; D is uncertain. V was pared by 1 base and J by 0 bases, with 13 bases between. The CDR3 consists of 16 residues. CDR1 is MGHRA and CDR2 is YSYEKL in the germline V gene. The DNA for the CDR3 is TGCGCCAGCAGCCAAGGAGGCAGTTCATTCTCCTACGAGCAGTACTTC. It is translated as CASSQGGSSFSYEQYF.

The chain couples TRBV18 to TRBJ1-3; 9 positions agree with TRBD1. The germline gives CDR1 KGHSH, CDR2 LQKENI. CDR3 length equals 18 residues. V gave up 6 bases and J gave up 0 bases; unmatched junction bases: 12. CDR3 sequence reads: CASSPGTGSPLSGNTIYF. The CDR3 DNA follows: TGTGCCAGCTCCCCCGGGACAGGGTCGCCTCTCTCTGGAAACACCATATATTTT. The full variable domain, in which reference TRBV18 and TRBJ1-3 provide the parts outside the CDR3, is NAGVMQNPRHLVRRRGQEARLRCSPMKGHSHVYWYRQLPEEGLKFMVYLQKENIIDESGMPKERFSAEFPKEGPSILRIQQVVRGDSAAYFCASSPGTGSPLSGNTIYFGEGSWLTVV.